A selection of T cell receptor beta chains follows, all from one sample in a study of blood T cell repertoires in COVID-19. The repertoire was sequenced with immunoSEQ multiplex PCR; TCRdb's copy has only in-frame clones and lacks some. The profile shows over 450,000 clones, around nine tenths of them singletons. The specimen sequenced was peripheral blood. The receptors originated from a woman aged 45-60 years with COVID-19, enrolled during active disease. Both conserved end residues are part of each CDR3. A D gene is named only where the DNA matches it firmly. Not every row has a clone size; where given, it reads once, few, many or a size class.

V	D	size	J	CDR3	DNA
TRBV6-2/TRBV6-3	NA	NA	TRBJ1-5	CASSYSIGGLVSNQPQHF	TGTGCCAGCAGTTACTCGATCGGGGGACTGGTCAGCAATCAGCCCCAGCATTTT
TRBV5-1	NA	NA	TRBJ1-2	CASSLESWGDGYTF	TGCGCCAGCAGCCTGGAAAGTTGGGGGGACGGCTACACCTTC
TRBV9	NA	NA	TRBJ1-4	CASSAEGGAFNEKLFF	TGTGCCAGCAGCGCAGAGGGAGGAGCCTTTAATGAAAAACTGTTTTTT
TRBV5-1	NA	NA	TRBJ2-1	CASSLNGAYNEQFF	TGCGCCAGCAGCTTGAATGGGGCTTACAATGAGCAGTTCTTC
TRBV11-2	NA	NA	TRBJ1-2	CASSLTRDRLNYGYTF	TGTGCCAGCAGCTTAACCAGAGACAGGCTTAACTATGGCTACACCTTC
TRBV25-1	NA	NA	TRBJ1-6	CASRQTGLNSPLHF	TGTGCCAGCAGACAAACAGGGCTCAATTCACCCCTCCACTTT
TRBV6-5	TRBD1	NA	TRBJ1-3	CASSYSGTGGRIYF	TGTGCCAGCAGTTACTCCGGGACAGGGGGTCGGATATATTTT
TRBV27	NA	once	TRBJ1-1	CASSLPGPEAFF	TGTGCCAGCAGTTTGCCCGGTCCTGAGGCTTTCTTT
TRBV30	NA	NA	TRBJ1-1	CAWSVLAGTGTEAFF	TGTGCCTGGAGTGTATTAGCTGGAACGGGCACTGAAGCTTTCTTT
TRBV7-3	TRBD2	NA	TRBJ2-3	CASSPGLADTQYF	TGTGCCAGCAGCCCGGGACTAGCAGATACGCAGTATTTT
TRBV5-1	TRBD2	NA	TRBJ2-2	CASSLSAGGDTGELFF	TGCGCCAGCAGCTTGTCCGCGGGGGGCGACACCGGGGAGCTGTTTTTT
TRBV30	NA	NA	TRBJ2-2	CAWGGISGELFF	TGTGCCTGGGGGGGGATATCAGGGGAGCTGTTTTTT
TRBV15	NA	few	TRBJ1-1	CATSRDRGMNTEAFF	TGTGCCACCAGCAGAGATCGCGGAATGAACACTGAAGCTTTCTTT
TRBV12-5	NA	NA	TRBJ2-1	CASGSPDYNDEQFF	TGTGCTAGTGGTTCACCCGACTACAACGATGAGCAGTTCTTC
TRBV3-1/TRBV3-2	TRBD2	NA	TRBJ2-3	CASSPGLALTDTQYF	TGTGCCAGCAGCCCTGGACTAGCTCTCACAGATACGCAGTATTTT
TRBV27	NA	NA	TRBJ2-3	CASSLWTSTDTQYF	TGTGCCAGCAGTTTATGGACAAGCACAGATACGCAGTATTTT
TRBV5-4	TRBD1	NA	TRBJ2-4	CASSKQTGQNKNIQYF	TGTGCCAGCAGCAAACAAACGGGACAGAACAAAAACATTCAGTACTTC
TRBV10-3	TRBD2	NA	TRBJ2-3	CAIKGLAPPDTQYF	TGTGCCATCAAGGGACTAGCGCCTCCAGATACGCAGTATTTT
TRBV28	TRBD1	once	TRBJ1-2	CASSSRQGAFYGYTF	TGTGCCAGCAGCTCCCGACAGGGGGCCTTCTATGGCTACACCTTC
TRBV19	NA	NA	TRBJ1-2	CASSIRDWPMLNF	TGTGCCAGTAGTATAAGGGACTGGCCAATGTTGAACTTC
TRBV12-5	TRBD1	once	TRBJ1-1	CASGKGTGGHTEAFF	TGTGCTAGTGGTAAAGGGACAGGGGGACACACTGAAGCTTTCTTT
TRBV5-1	TRBD2	NA	TRBJ2-1	CASSHSGTSVPEQFF	TGCGCCAGCAGCCATTCCGGGACTAGCGTTCCTGAGCAGTTCTTC
TRBV5-5	TRBD1	NA	TRBJ1-1	CASSLGELGQDNTEAFF	TGTGCCAGCAGCTTGGGGGAACTCGGACAGGACAACACTGAAGCTTTCTTT
TRBV5-1	NA	NA	TRBJ1-2	CASKPGAGQKTHTF	TGCGCCAGCAAGCCCGGTGCGGGCCAGAAAACCCACACCTTC
TRBV19	NA	NA	TRBJ1-1	CASILRWGDTEAFF	TGTGCCAGTATCCTAAGATGGGGGGATACTGAAGCTTTCTTT
TRBV29-1	TRBD1	NA	TRBJ1-6	CSAGQGDSPLHF	TGCAGCGCTGGACAGGGTGATTCACCCCTCCACTTT
TRBV24-1	NA	NA	TRBJ1-2	CATSDSNLPGDRRYGYTF	TGTGCCACCAGTGATTCCAATTTGCCGGGAGATCGACGCTATGGCTACACCTTC
TRBV7-9	NA	NA	TRBJ2-6	CASSLAEGFSGANVLTF	TGTGCCAGCAGCTTAGCAGAGGGATTCTCTGGGGCCAACGTCCTGACTTTC
TRBV5-6	TRBD1	NA	TRBJ1-2	CASSLIVQGHGYTF	TGTGCCAGCAGCTTGATCGTACAGGGGCATGGCTACACCTTC
TRBV3-1/TRBV3-2	NA	NA	TRBJ2-7	CASSQGRDEQYF	TGTGCCAGCAGCCAAGGCAGGGACGAGCAGTACTTC
TRBV13	NA	NA	TRBJ2-7	CASSLEQGYHEQYF	TGTGCCAGCAGCTTAGAGCAGGGGTACCACGAGCAGTACTTC
TRBV7-9	NA	NA	TRBJ2-7	CASSLQVTSEQYF	TGTGCCAGCAGCTTACAGGTAACGTCCGAGCAGTACTTC